This T cell receptor (beta chain) was retrieved from a study of long-term antiretroviral therapy in people with HIV. Study results and caveats: Pre-ART expanded TRB clones stayed dominant throughout, though often decreasing after ART. HIV repertoires covered narrower CDR3 length ranges than controls did.

DNA was extracted from approximately 0.91-9.4 million thawed cryopreserved PBMC. Version v3.0 of the immunoSEQ assay was performed at survey level. Libraries were prepared by immunoSEQ multiplex PCR; TCRdb keeps only in-frame clonotypes and omits some of them. Of over 15,000 clones detected, 80% appear once; the ten largest clones hold about 11%. A remark on this clone: Antigen: not known.

Germline CDR1 SGHDT, CDR2 YYEEEE. With 0 bases removed from V and 0 bases from J, the gap between germline ends came to 6 bases. The length of the CDR3 is 14 residues. The material was unsorted PBMCs, obtained 0.2 years after starting antiretroviral therapy. The chain joins TRBV5-6 to TRBJ1-1, with D tentatively TRBD1 (5 bases). This TCR was sampled from a woman between 40 and 55 years old with HIV. CDR3 sequence (DNA): TGTGCCAGCAGCTTGGTACAGGTGAACACTGAAGCTTTCTTT. It specifies CASSLVQVNTEAFF.